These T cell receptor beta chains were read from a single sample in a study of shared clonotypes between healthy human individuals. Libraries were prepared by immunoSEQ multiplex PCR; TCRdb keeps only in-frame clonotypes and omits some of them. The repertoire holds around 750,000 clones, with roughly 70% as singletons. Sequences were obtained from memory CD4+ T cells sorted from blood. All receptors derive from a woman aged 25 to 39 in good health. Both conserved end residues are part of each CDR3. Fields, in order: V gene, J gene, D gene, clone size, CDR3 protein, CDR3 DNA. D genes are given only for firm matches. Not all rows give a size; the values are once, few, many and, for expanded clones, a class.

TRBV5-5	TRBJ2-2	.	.	CASSRVGGGAGELFF	TGTGCCAGCAGCCGAGTCGGCGGGGGCGCCGGGGAGCTGTTTTTT
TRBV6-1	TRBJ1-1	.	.	CASSEAREAFF	TGTGCCAGCAGTGAAGCTCGTGAAGCTTTCTTT
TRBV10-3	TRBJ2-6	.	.	CAISGGLGGSGANVLTF	TGTGCCATCAGTGGAGGACTGGGGGGCTCTGGGGCCAACGTCCTGACTTTC
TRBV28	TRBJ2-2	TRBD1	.	CASSPGGQGRHSGELFF	TGTGCCAGCAGTCCCGGAGGACAGGGGCGCCACTCCGGGGAGCTGTTTTTT
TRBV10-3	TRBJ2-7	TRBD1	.	CAIRNMDRGTYEQYF	TGTGCCATCAGGAATATGGACAGGGGTACTTACGAGCAGTACTTC
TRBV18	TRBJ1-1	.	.	CASSPERSNTEAFF	TGTGCCAGCTCACCCGAGCGTTCGAACACTGAAGCTTTCTTT
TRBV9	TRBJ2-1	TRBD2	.	CASSPGLAGRYNEQFF	TGTGCCAGCAGCCCGGGACTAGCGGGACGCTACAATGAGCAGTTCTTC
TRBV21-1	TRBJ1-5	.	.	CATLGRRGFSYQPQHF	TGTGCCACCTTAGGTCGGCGGGGATTTTCGTATCAGCCCCAGCATTTT
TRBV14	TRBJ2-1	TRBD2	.	CASSQGGPSGGRYNEQFF	TGTGCCAGCAGCCAAGGTGGGCCTAGCGGGGGCCGATACAATGAGCAGTTCTTC
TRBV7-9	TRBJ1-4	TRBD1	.	CASSSGQGKGEKLFF	TGTGCCAGCAGTTCTGGACAGGGAAAGGGTGAAAAACTGTTTTTT
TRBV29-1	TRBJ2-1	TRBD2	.	CSVDPGTSGSYEQFF	TGCAGCGTTGATCCCGGGACTAGCGGGAGTTATGAGCAGTTCTTC
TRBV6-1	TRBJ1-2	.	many	CASSEWVYGYTF	TGTGCCAGCAGTGAATGGGTCTACGGCTACACCTTC
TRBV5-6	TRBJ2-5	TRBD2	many	CASSPAPWTSEIQETQYF	TGTGCCAGCAGCCCGGCCCCTTGGACTAGCGAAATACAAGAGACCCAGTACTTC
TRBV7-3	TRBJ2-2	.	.	CASSLQGDTGELFF	TGTGCCAGCAGCTTACAGGGAGACACCGGGGAGCTGTTTTTT